This T cell receptor (beta chain) was identified during a study of vaccination and CD4 T cells after COVID-19. The germline CDR1 and CDR2 sequences are MNHEY and SVGAGI. V was trimmed by 2 bases and J by 1 base, leaving 12 bases between them. The CDR3 runs to 16 residues. The table lists this clonotype with a few counts. The antigen remains undetermined. The Oncomine TCR Beta short-read assay was what sequenced the DNA obtained from cultured CD4+ T cells. TCRdb analysed the PCR reads with MiXCR anew, one entry per CDR3 protein. The profile covers about 25,000 distinct CDR3 sequences, with roughly 42% appearing a single time and more than 6% taken by the ten largest. Stated treatment: approximately nine-day PBMC culture with coronavirus spike peptide pools or control peptides (ViraFEST assay).

The chain uses TRBV6-5 and TRBJ2-4, with D hard to call. This TCR was sampled from a human donor who had recovered from COVID-19. The sequencing input was CD4+ T cells from blood, cultured in vitro. The CDR3 sequence is CASSYQSPVAKNIQYF. CDR3 coding DNA: TGTGCCAGCAGTTACCAATCCCCGGTCGCCAAAAACATTCAGTACTTC.